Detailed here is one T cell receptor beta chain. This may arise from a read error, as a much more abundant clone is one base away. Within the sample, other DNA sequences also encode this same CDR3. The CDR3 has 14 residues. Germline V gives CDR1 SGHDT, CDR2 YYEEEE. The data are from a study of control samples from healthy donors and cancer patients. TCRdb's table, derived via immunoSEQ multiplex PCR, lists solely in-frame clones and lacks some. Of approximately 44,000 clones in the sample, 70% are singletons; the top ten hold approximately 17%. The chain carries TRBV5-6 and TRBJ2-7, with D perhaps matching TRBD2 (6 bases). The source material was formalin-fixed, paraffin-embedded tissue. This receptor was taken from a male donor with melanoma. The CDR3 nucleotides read TGTGCCAGCAGCTATATAGCGGCCTCCTACGAGCAGTACTTT. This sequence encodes CASSYIAASYEQYF.